The 30 T cell receptor beta chains listed next were all sequenced from one sample in a study of T cell repertoires in cytomegalovirus infection. Antigens of these TCRs are unknown. TCRdb used MiXCR to reprocess the reads, holding one entry per CDR3 protein. The data contain approximately 990,000 distinct CDR3 sequences, around 30% of them singletons. The material sequenced was cultured CD8+ T cells from PBMCs, taken from culture after CMV antigen stimulation. These receptors originate from a human donor in good health (CMV status not recorded). Some clones in this sample may be carry-over from other donors' samples.

The rearrangement uses TRBV6-6 and TRBJ2-3, with TRBD2 matching 9 bases. V was pared by 0 bases and J by 6 bases, with 7 bases of the junction left unmatched. Looked up from germline, CDR1 is MNHNY and CDR2 is SVGAGI (reference sequence). CDR3 length: 16 residues. The CDR3 DNA follows: TGTGCCAGCAGTTACTCGATGGGCCTAGCGGGGGATACGCAGTATTTT. This gives the protein CASSYSMGLAGDTQYF.

Ten or more counts support this clonotype. V and J are TRBV12-3 or TRBV12-4 and TRBJ2-1, with a possible D match to TRBD2 (7 bases). The length of the CDR3 is 15 residues. Trimming stripped 7 bases from V and 1 base from J, with 14 bases between. CDR3 sequence: CASTPRGASYNEQFF. CDR3 DNA sequence: TGTGCCAGCACCCCCCGGGGGGCATCCTACAATGAGCAGTTCTTC.

V and J are TRBV12-3 or TRBV12-4 and TRBJ2-1, with D tentatively TRBD1 (5 bases). The CDR3 has 15 residues. V lost 5 bases, J lost 8 bases, and 19 bases lay in between. The CDR3 DNA sequence: TGTGCCAGCAGTCCCTTTACCCCAGGGTGGGATGAGCAGTTCTTC. It specifies CASSPFTPGWDEQFF.

This clonotype appeared many times. The chain combines TRBV7-2 with TRBJ2-7, with D hard to call. CDR3 length: 15 residues. Trimming shortened V by 5 bases and J by 0 bases, and 14 bases separated the two germline ends. Germline V gene lookup returns CDR1 SGHTA and CDR2 FQGNSA. CDR3 in amino acids: CASSPSTEYSYEQYV. In nucleotides, the CDR3 is TGTGCCAGCAGCCCCTCGACTGAATACTCCTACGAGCAGTACGTC.

This chain uses TRBV6-2 or TRBV6-3 with TRBJ2-2, with TRBD2 matching 8 bases. The CDR3 spans 16 residues. V lost 5 bases and J lost 3; bases outside the gene matches: 8. Germline V lookup: CDR1 MNHEY, CDR2 SVGEGT. The CDR3 sequence: CASSRLAPVYTGELFF. DNA of the CDR3: TGTGCCAGCAGTCGACTAGCGCCGGTGTACACCGGGGAGCTGTTTTTT.

The chain's CDR3 is CASSLAGLFNYGYTF. CDR3 coding DNA: TGCGCCAGCAGCCTAGCGGGGCTTTTCAACTATGGCTACACCTTC. The rearrangement links TRBV4-1 to TRBJ1-2; a weak D match, TRBD1 (5 bases). The germline CDR1 and CDR2 sequences are MGHRA and YSYEKL. The CDR3 sequence is 15 residues long. Trimming pared 4 bases from V and 2 bases from J, leaving 14 bases between.

The genes are TRBV4-1 and TRBJ2-3, with TRBD2 matching 8 bases. The V and J ends lost 0 bases and 1 base, in that order; junction bases with no gene match: 3. CDR3 length: 16 residues. CDR1 and CDR2 from the germline V gene are MGHRA and YSYEKL. In DNA form, the CDR3 reads TGCGCCAGCAGCCAAGAAGGGCGGGGGGGCACAGATACGCAGTATTTT. Its protein product is CASSQEGRGGTDTQYF.

The table lists this clonotype with a few counts. This chain connects TRBV2 to TRBJ1-2; possibly TRBD1 for D (5 bases). Germline lookup yields CDR1 SNHLY and CDR2 FYNNEI. V lost 8 bases and J lost 4, with 11 bases in between. CDR3 length: 12 residues. The CDR3 here is CASFGGVYGYTF. CDR3 sequence (DNA): TGTGCCAGCTTTGGGGGTGTCTATGGCTACACCTTC.

In this sample, this clonotype turned up many times. CDR3 nucleotides: TGTGCCAGCAGCTGGACAGCAATCTCCTACGAGCAGTACTTC. Translating gives CASSWTAISYEQYF. The chain has TRBV7-2 and TRBJ2-7; D perhaps matches TRBD1 (6 bases). The V gene lost 4 bases and the J gene lost 0 bases, with 10 bases spanning the gap. This CDR3 is built from 14 residues. In germline, CDR1 is SGHTA, CDR2 FQGNSA.

The chain has TRBV10-2 and TRBJ2-7; 7 bases align to TRBD2. The CDR3 is made up of 14 amino acids. Germline CDR1 and CDR2: WSHSY and SAAADI. The J segment lost 3 bases and the V segment lost 7 bases, leaving 9 bases of the junction unmatched. Written as DNA, the CDR3 is TGCGCCAGCAAGGGGACTACGGGACTCTACGAGCAGTACTTC. The encoded protein is CASKGTTGLYEQYF.

This rearrangement joins TRBV27 to TRBJ2-2; possible D gene TRBD1, 6 bases. The V gene's germline CDR1 is MNHEY and CDR2 SMNVEV (reference sequence). This CDR3 has 14 amino acids. Trimming left V 6 bases short and J 3 bases short, with 11 bases between. The CDR3 nucleotides are TGTGCCAGCAGCAACAGGGACGACACCGGGGAGCTGTTTTTT. As protein: CASSNRDDTGELFF.

This clonotype was detected a few times. This chain joins TRBV7-9 and TRBJ2-4; the match to TRBD1 covers 7 bases. The length of the CDR3 is 16 residues. Germline assignment: CDR1 SEHNR and CDR2 FQNEAQ (reference sequence). V lost 7 bases, J lost 3 bases, and 12 bases stayed unmatched. CDR3 nucleotides: TGTGCCAGCACCATATGGAATACAGGGGACAAAAACATTCAGTACTTC. The encoded protein is CASTIWNTGDKNIQYF.

The chain recombines TRBV19 with TRBJ2-5, with D perhaps given as TRBD1 or TRBD2 (6 bases each). CDR3 length equals 16 residues. Per the germline V gene, CDR1 is LNHDA and CDR2 is SQIVND (reference sequence). Trimming cost V 11 bases and J 1 base, with 23 bases left between them. The CDR3 loop reads CAFERGALRFQETQYF. DNA of the CDR3: TGTGCCTTCGAAAGGGGGGCGTTGAGATTCCAAGAGACCCAGTACTTC.

This clonotype was seen a few times. J is TRBJ1-1 and V is TRBV27, with D possibly matching TRBD1 (5 bases). Trimming took off 5 bases at V and 3 bases at J, with 16 bases between the two ends. The CDR3 is 15 residues long. Per germline, CDR1 MNHEY and CDR2 SMNVEV (reference sequence). In DNA, the CDR3 is TGTGCCAGCAGTGCTACCGGGACTACGGACACTGAAGCTTTCTTT. Protein sequence: CASSATGTTDTEAFF.

The chain employs TRBV27 and TRBJ1-1, with D possibly matching TRBD1 (6 bases). The V and J ends lost 2 bases and 0 bases respectively, with 10 bases between them. The germline gives CDR1 MNHEY, CDR2 SMNVEV (reference sequence). The CDR3 extends over 15 amino acids. CDR3 bases: TGTGCCAGCAGTTTAAAAACAGGGTTGAACACTGAAGCTTTCTTT. This sequence encodes CASSLKTGLNTEAFF.

The chain uses TRBV7-6 and TRBJ2-7; TRBD1 matches 7 bases. The CDR3 totals 15 residues. Germline trimming cut 6 bases from V and 3 bases from J; bases unmatched to any gene: 11. Germline loops: CDR1 SGHVS, CDR2 FNYEAQ. The CDR3 bases are TGTGCCAGCAGTCAGGCGACAGGGCCTATCTACGAGCAGTACTTC. Translating it yields CASSQATGPIYEQYF.

The CDR3 DNA is TGTGCCAGCACCCTCGGAAGCTCCTACAATGAGCAGTTCTTC. This codes for CASTLGSSYNEQFF. The V and J genes are TRBV27 and TRBJ2-1; D ambiguous. Trimming took 7 bases from V and 0 from J, leaving 10 bases between them. CDR3 length equals 14 residues. Germline V gene data show CDR1 as MNHEY and CDR2 as SMNVEV (reference sequence).

The V and J genes are TRBV19 and TRBJ2-7, with D tentatively TRBD2 (5 bases). With 1 base removed from V and 4 bases from J, the gap between germline ends came to 8 bases. The CDR3 runs 13 residues. The germline gives CDR1 LNHDA, CDR2 SQIVND (reference sequence). The CDR3 is CASSIGRGYEQYV. In DNA form, the CDR3 reads TGTGCCAGTAGTATAGGGCGCGGGTACGAGCAGTACGTC.

This clonotype was seen repeatedly, ten times or more. The chain has TRBV4-1 and TRBJ2-7, with D possibly TRBD1 on 6 matching bases. The CDR3 runs 15 residues. CDR1 is MGHRA and CDR2 is YSYEKL in the germline V gene. Deletions cut 1 base from V and 2 bases from J, with 12 bases between. CDR3 in amino acids: CASSQGDTLTYEQYF. In DNA form, the CDR3 reads TGCGCCAGCAGCCAAGGGGACACCCTAACCTACGAGCAGTACTTC.

The V gene is TRBV7-6, the J gene TRBJ1-2; possible D gene TRBD1, 5 bases. The germline V gene has CDR1 SGHVS and CDR2 FNYEAQ. The CDR3 covers 14 residues. Trimming cost V 5 bases and J 1 base, with 11 bases left between them. The CDR3 reads CASSPPTVNYGYTF. CDR3 coding DNA: TGTGCCAGCAGCCCTCCGACAGTTAACTATGGCTACACCTTC.

This chain connects TRBV12-5 to TRBJ2-2; D not certain. Per the germline V gene, CDR1 is LGHNT and CDR2 is FRNRAP. This CDR3 is 13 amino acids long. The CDR3 is CPQRPGLIGELFF. The CDR3, as DNA: TGTCCTCAGCGCCCAGGTTTGATCGGGGAGCTGTTTTTT.

This clonotype was seen more than once but under ten times. The rearrangement joins TRBV12-3 or TRBV12-4 to TRBJ2-4, with 9 bases identical to TRBD1. The ends lost 6 bases at V and 6 bases at J; junction bases unmatched: 6. CDR3 size: 14 residues. CDR3 bases: TGTGCCAGCAGATCGACAGGGGGGGTAAACATTCAGTACTTC. Amino acid sequence: CASRSTGGVNIQYF.

The chain couples TRBV27 to TRBJ2-1, with 7 bases aligning to TRBD2. Germline CDR1 MNHEY, CDR2 SMNVEV (reference sequence). V lost 1 base, J lost 9 bases, and 3 bases stayed unmatched. This CDR3 is 13 amino acids long. CDR3 nucleotide sequence: TGTGCCAGCAGTTTATGGGGCGGGGGTGAGCAGTTCTTC. Amino acids: CASSLWGGGEQFF.

There are a few counts of this clonotype. V and J are TRBV12-3 or TRBV12-4 and TRBJ1-2, with a possible D match to TRBD1 (5 bases). V lost 7 bases, J lost 4 bases, and 19 bases lay in between. This CDR3 region has 15 residues. CDR3: CASTLLPGALYGYTF. For the CDR3, the DNA is TGTGCCAGCACTCTACTTCCCGGGGCCCTCTATGGCTACACCTTC.

In this sample, this clonotype turned up many times. This chain uses TRBV6-1 with TRBJ1-6; D is perhaps TRBD1 (6 bases). The length of the CDR3 is 16 residues. Germline CDR1 reads MNHNS; CDR2 reads SASEGT. Trimming stripped 5 bases from V and 9 bases from J, with 20 bases between. The CDR3 bases are TGTGCCAGCAGTCCCCCCGTGGACAGCGGAAGTTCACCCCTCCACTTT. This gives the protein CASSPPVDSGSSPLHF.

This clonotype came up a few times. CDR3 protein: CAISDGEESYGYTF. In DNA, the CDR3 is TGTGCCATCAGTGATGGGGAGGAAAGCTATGGCTACACCTTC. The genes are TRBV10-3 and TRBJ1-2; D ambiguous. The CDR3 totals 14 residues. In germline, CDR1 is ENHRY, CDR2 SYGVKD. Trimming stripped 3 bases from V and 4 bases from J, with 12 bases between.

The table lists this clonotype with a few counts. This chain uses TRBV9 with TRBJ2-3, with 8 positions matching TRBD2. Germline V gene lookup returns CDR1 SGDLS and CDR2 YYNGEE. The J segment lost 14 bases and the V segment lost 0 bases, leaving 8 bases of the junction unmatched. The CDR3 has 13 amino acids. For the CDR3, the DNA is TGTGCCAGCAGCGTAGTCGGGGGGGTCCCGAGGTATTTT. Amino acids: CASSVVGGVPRYF.

This clonotype was seen a few times. The chain recombines TRBV19 with TRBJ1-1; tentative D call: TRBD1 (6 bases). The germline CDR1 and CDR2 sequences are LNHDA and SQIVND (reference sequence). The CDR3 contains 14 residues. Trimming shortened V by 6 bases and J by 4 bases, and 15 bases separated the two germline ends. For the CDR3, the DNA is TGTGCCAGTAGCCCTATAGGGGGAGTCACTGAAGCTTTCTTT. This translates into CASSPIGGVTEAFF.

This clonotype was counted at least ten times. V gene TRBV4-1 combines with J gene TRBJ2-7; possibly TRBD1 or TRBD2 for D (5 bases each). V lost 0 bases and J 4 bases, leaving 19 bases between the germline ends. The CDR3 extends over 17 amino acids. Germline lookup yields CDR1 MGHRA and CDR2 YSYEKL. This CDR3 reads CASSQEIAEWGSYEQYF. The CDR3 nucleotides are TGCGCCAGCAGCCAAGAGATTGCAGAGTGGGGGTCTTACGAGCAGTACTTC.

This clonotype was observed a handful of times. The gene calls are TRBV15 and TRBJ2-1, with D perhaps matching TRBD2 (5 bases). CDR1 is LNHNV and CDR2 is YYDKDF in the germline V gene (reference sequence). V was trimmed by 5 bases and J by 5 bases, leaving 10 bases between them. The CDR3 loop spans 13 amino acids. The CDR3 protein is CATSDGGDNEQFF. CDR3 nucleotide sequence: TGTGCCACCAGCGACGGAGGAGACAATGAGCAGTTCTTC.